Listed below are T cell receptor beta chains from one sample, sequenced in a study of cytotoxic CD8 clonotypes in ibrutinib-treated CLL. The data were produced by immunoSEQ multiplex PCR, yet TCRdb's version contains in-frame clones alone and is incomplete. The top ten clones hold under 4% of a sample with about 70,000 clones, around nine tenths of them seen once. Sequences were derived from PBMCs, sampled after 12 months of ibrutinib treatment. The receptors originated from a human donor with chronic lymphocytic leukemia. Each CDR3 is given with its conserved first and last residue. Each record gives: clone size, V gene, J gene, D gene, CDR3 protein, CDR3 DNA. The D gene is left open where the match is weak. Size values are once, few and many counts, or a class for expanded clones, and some rows have none.

-	TRBV30	TRBJ2-7	TRBD2	CAWSSGRNYEQYF	TGTGCCTGGAGTAGCGGGAGAAACTACGAGCAGTACTTC
-	TRBV2	TRBJ2-2	TRBD1	CASIGQDSPGGELFF	TGTGCCAGCATCGGACAGGACTCCCCGGGCGGGGAGCTGTTTTTT
once	TRBV9	TRBJ2-1	-	CASSVRGQWPYNEQFF	TGTGCCAGCAGCGTACGCGGGCAGTGGCCCTACAATGAGCAGTTCTTC
-	TRBV6-1	TRBJ1-2	-	CASRIAQTGWDGYTF	TGTGCCAGCCGCATAGCTCAAACAGGGTGGGACGGCTACACCTTC
-	TRBV19	TRBJ2-7	TRBD1	CASRVQGGSVEQYF	TGTGCCAGTAGGGTACAGGGGGGCTCCGTCGAGCAGTACTTC
-	TRBV6-6	TRBJ1-1	-	CASSYSSDSKPEAFF	TGTGCCAGCAGTTACTCGAGCGACAGCAAACCTGAAGCTTTCTTT
once	TRBV5-4	TRBJ2-7	TRBD1	CASSLDQGAYEQYF	TGTGCCAGCAGCTTGGATCAGGGGGCCTACGAGCAGTACTTC
-	TRBV7-8	TRBJ2-2	TRBD2	CASSRHLSGSSNTGELFF	TGTGCCAGCAGCCGCCATCTTAGCGGGAGTTCAAACACCGGGGAGCTGTTTTTT
-	TRBV5-1	TRBJ2-2	-	CASSTTTPAGELFF	TGCGCCAGCAGCACCACAACTCCGGCCGGGGAGCTGTTTTTT
-	TRBV7-9	TRBJ2-1	-	CASSPILAGNEQFF	TGTGCCAGCTCCCCGATATTAGCAGGCAATGAGCAGTTCTTC
few	TRBV10-3	TRBJ1-5	TRBD1	CAANTGDLNQPQHF	TGTGCCGCCAATACAGGGGACCTAAATCAGCCCCAGCATTTT
-	TRBV5-1	TRBJ2-7	TRBD2	CASSVAGLSSYEQYF	TGCGCCAGCAGCGTAGCGGGCCTAAGCTCCTACGAGCAGTACTTC
-	TRBV19	TRBJ1-1	-	CASKPQHMNTEAFF	TGTGCCAGTAAGCCCCAGCACATGAACACTGAAGCTTTCTTT
-	TRBV27	TRBJ2-1	TRBD2	CASSRRIAGGEGPGNEQFF	TGTGCCAGCAGTCGCCGGATAGCGGGAGGGGAGGGCCCGGGGAATGAGCAGTTCTTC
-	TRBV5-1	TRBJ2-7	-	CASSFGDPVEQYF	TGCGCCAGCAGCTTTGGGGATCCGGTCGAGCAGTACTTC
-	TRBV7-9	TRBJ2-1	-	CASSFLDVYNEQFF	TGTGCCAGCAGCTTTCTTGACGTCTACAATGAGCAGTTCTTC
once	TRBV28	TRBJ2-1	TRBD2	CASSSTGTSGRALSTSYNEQFF	TGTGCCAGCAGTTCGACCGGGACTAGCGGGAGGGCCCTCTCGACGTCCTACAATGAGCAGTTCTTC
-	TRBV5-6	TRBJ2-7	TRBD2	CASSLALAGAYEQYF	TGTGCCAGCAGCTTGGCTCTAGCGGGTGCATACGAGCAGTACTTC
-	TRBV5-1	TRBJ2-3	-	CASSLELGTDTQYF	TGCGCCAGCAGCTTGGAACTAGGTACAGATACGCAGTATTTT
-	TRBV4-1	TRBJ1-1	-	CASSPVDMGQLRVGEAFF	TGCGCCAGCAGTCCCGTAGATATGGGCCAGTTGAGGGTTGGTGAAGCTTTCTTT
-	TRBV7-6	TRBJ2-2	TRBD1	CASSLGTGGAGELFF	TGTGCCAGCAGCCTCGGGACAGGGGGGGCCGGGGAGCTGTTTTTT
-	TRBV15	TRBJ2-3	-	CAIGGVNTQYF	TGTGCCATCGGAGGGGTGAATACGCAGTATTTT
-	TRBV5-1	TRBJ2-2	-	CASSSNQGGTGELFF	TGCGCCAGCAGCTCCAATCAGGGCGGCACCGGGGAGCTGTTTTTT
-	TRBV7-3	TRBJ2-3	TRBD2	CASSSDTGIAGRVDTQYF	TGTGCCAGCTCGTCCGACACGGGAATAGCGGGAAGGGTAGATACGCAGTATTTT
-	TRBV4-2	TRBJ1-2	-	CASSPRAYYGYTF	TGTGCCAGCAGCCCCCGAGCCTACTATGGCTACACCTTC
-	TRBV11-2	TRBJ2-1	-	CASSLAYNEQFF	TGTGCCAGCAGCTTAGCCTACAATGAGCAGTTCTTC
-	TRBV12-5	TRBJ2-3	-	CASGLALADTQYF	TGTGCTAGTGGTTTGGCCCTGGCAGATACGCAGTATTTT
-	TRBV4-2	TRBJ2-3	-	CASSQEWRVRGWDTDTQYF	TGTGCCAGCAGCCAAGAGTGGAGGGTGCGGGGATGGGACACAGATACGCAGTATTTT
-	TRBV19	TRBJ1-3	-	CASSRSAALSGNTIYF	TGTGCCAGTAGTAGGTCAGCTGCTCTCAGTGGAAACACCATATATTTT
-	TRBV28	TRBJ1-2	TRBD1	CASSLIGTGDRYGYTF	TGTGCCAGCAGTTTAATAGGGACAGGGGATCGCTATGGCTACACCTTC
-	TRBV6-5	TRBJ2-7	-	CASRDSGHEQYF	TGTGCCAGCAGGGACAGCGGCCACGAGCAGTACTTC
-	TRBV12-5	TRBJ1-3	-	CASGLYVALSGNTIYF	TGTGCTAGTGGTCTGTATGTAGCTCTCTCTGGAAACACCATATATTTT
-	TRBV27	TRBJ2-1	TRBD2	CASSFGGSLYNEQFF	TGTGCCAGCAGTTTCGGCGGGAGTTTGTACAATGAGCAGTTCTTC
few	TRBV7-2	TRBJ2-5	-	CASSPREVQYF	TGTGCCAGCAGCCCACGGGAAGTCCAGTACTTC
-	TRBV29-1	TRBJ2-1	-	CSVDLTSPPLNEQFF	TGCAGCGTTGATCTGACTAGTCCCCCGCTGAATGAGCAGTTCTTC
-	TRBV9	TRBJ2-6	-	CASSVPGANVLTF	TGTGCCAGCAGCGTACCTGGGGCCAACGTCCTGACTTTC
-	TRBV18	TRBJ1-1	-	CASSPRDTEQAFF	TGTGCCAGCTCACCGAGGGACACGGAGCAAGCTTTCTTT
-	TRBV7-3	TRBJ2-3	-	CASSPAGRSTDTQYF	TGTGCCAGCAGCCCCGCGGGGAGAAGCACAGATACGCAGTATTTT
-	TRBV7-3	TRBJ2-3	TRBD2	CASSLQGLARDTQYF	TGTGCCAGCAGCTTACAGGGACTAGCGAGGGATACGCAGTATTTT
few	TRBV2	TRBJ1-1	-	CASTLGTPEAFF	TGTGCCAGCACCCTGGGGACGCCTGAAGCTTTCTTT
-	TRBV2	TRBJ2-1	TRBD2	CASSTGTTSYNEQFF	TGTGCCAGCAGTACCGGGACTACCTCCTACAATGAGCAGTTCTTC
few	TRBV6-5	TRBJ2-2	-	CASRGGNSGELFF	TGTGCCAGCCGAGGGGGTAACAGCGGGGAGCTGTTTTTT
-	TRBV7-9	TRBJ2-2	-	CASSLEQGYHTGELFF	TGTGCCAGCAGCTTAGAACAGGGCTATCACACCGGGGAGCTGTTTTTT
-	TRBV11-3	TRBJ2-1	-	CASSYVQSSYNEQFF	TGTGCCAGCAGCTATGTCCAGAGCTCCTACAATGAGCAGTTCTTC
-	TRBV5-4	TRBJ2-7	-	CASSGSSYEQYF	TGTGCCAGCAGCGGAAGCTCCTACGAGCAGTACTTC
-	TRBV9	TRBJ1-2	-	CASSPDSSLNYGYTF	TGTGCCAGCAGCCCCGACAGCTCGTTAAACTATGGCTACACCTTC
-	TRBV5-1	TRBJ2-3	TRBD2	CASSVTSGRERGTQYF	TGCGCCAGCAGCGTTACTAGCGGGAGGGAGCGGGGCACGCAGTATTTT
-	TRBV11-2	TRBJ1-2	TRBD1	CASSLGDRERYGYTF	TGTGCCAGCAGCTTAGGGGACAGGGAGCGCTATGGCTACACCTTC
-	TRBV6-5	TRBJ1-5	TRBD1	CASSQGQGLPQHF	TGTGCCAGCAGTCAAGGACAGGGCTTGCCCCAGCATTTT
-	TRBV30	TRBJ2-5	-	CAWSRGSQETQYF	TGTGCCTGGAGTAGAGGCAGTCAAGAGACCCAGTACTTC
-	TRBV7-2	TRBJ2-3	-	CASTSGLPAPDTQYF	TGTGCCAGCACCTCCGGACTCCCCGCACCAGATACGCAGTATTTT
few	TRBV19	TRBJ1-4	TRBD1	CAIRDRANEKLFF	TGTGCCATCCGGGACAGAGCGAATGAAAAACTGTTTTTT
-	TRBV7-2	TRBJ2-7	TRBD2	CASTTGLNILAGGEEQYF	TGTGCCAGCACTACGGGACTAAACATACTAGCGGGAGGGGAAGAGCAGTACTTC